The rows below give T cell receptor beta chains drawn from one sample of a study of blood T cell repertoires in COVID-19. Repertoires were generated with immunoSEQ multiplex PCR, while TCRdb's copy carries only in-frame clones and drops some. In the table there are a few hundred thousand clones, about 84% of which are singletons. The sequencing sample was made of peripheral blood. The receptor source for this set is a man of 80 years or more with acute or convalescent COVID-19. CDR3s include the opening cysteine and the closing phenylalanine or tryptophan. Fields, in order: clone size, D gene, V gene, J gene, CDR3 DNA, CDR3 protein. A D gene is named only where the DNA matches it firmly. Expanded clones are given a class, and other clones once, few, many or no size at all.

-	-	TRBV21-1	TRBJ1-5	TGTGCCAGCCCGGACAGGGCCTGTGGGCCCCAGCATTTT	CASPDRACGPQHF
-	TRBD1	TRBV4-1	TRBJ1-3	TGCGCCAGCAGCCAAGATTGGACAGGGGAAGACTACGGAAACACCATATATTTT	CASSQDWTGEDYGNTIYF
-	-	TRBV23-1	TRBJ1-1	TGCGCCAGCAGTCTCCGGACAGCGCCACTTCGTCAGGTCACTGAAGCTTTCTTT	CASSLRTAPLRQVTEAFF
once	TRBD1	TRBV5-4	TRBJ2-7	TGTGCCAGCAGCCCAGGACAGGGAATCTACGAGCAGTACTTC	CASSPGQGIYEQYF
-	-	TRBV6-5	TRBJ2-7	TGTGCCAGCGCGTTCGCGAACGAGCAGTACTTC	CASAFANEQYF
-	TRBD2	TRBV4-3	TRBJ2-7	TGCGCCAGCAGCCAAGATTTGGGCAACTTGGGGGGACTATACGAGCAGTACTTC	CASSQDLGNLGGLYEQYF
-	-	TRBV9	TRBJ2-1	TGTGCCAGCAGCCCCTCCCTGCGGGGCAATGAGCAGTTCTTC	CASSPSLRGNEQFF
-	-	TRBV7-2	TRBJ1-1	TGTGCCAGCAGCTTAGAGCTCGGTGAAGCTTTCTTT	CASSLELGEAFF
-	-	TRBV7-8	TRBJ1-1	TGTGCCAGCAGCCGATATGAAGCTTTCTTT	CASSRYEAFF
once	TRBD1	TRBV28	TRBJ1-2	TGTGCCAGCAGTCCCCCGGGACAGGCCAACTATGGCTACACCTTC	CASSPPGQANYGYTF
-	-	TRBV7-9	TRBJ1-5	TGTGCCAGCAGCCCCTCCGGCAGCTCCAGGGAGCATTTT	CASSPSGSSREHF
-	TRBD2	TRBV3-1/TRBV3-2	TRBJ2-1	TGTGCCAGCAGCCCCCGGACTAGCGGGGTCTACAATGAGCAGTTCTTC	CASSPRTSGVYNEQFF
-	TRBD1	TRBV6-5	TRBJ1-5	TGTGCCAGCAGTTACTCGAGGACAGGGGGCAATCAGCCCCAGCATTTT	CASSYSRTGGNQPQHF
-	-	TRBV28	TRBJ1-5	TGTGCCAGCAGTTTAGGGGGGGCTGGGAGCAATCAGCCCCAGCATTTT	CASSLGGAGSNQPQHF
-	TRBD1	TRBV19	TRBJ1-5	TGTGCCAGTACCTCGACAGGGTGGCCCAATCAGCCCCAGCATTTT	CASTSTGWPNQPQHF
-	-	TRBV6-2/TRBV6-3	TRBJ2-1	TGTGCCAGCAGCCCCCAGGGAATAAGGAATGAGCAGTTCTTC	CASSPQGIRNEQFF
-	TRBD2	TRBV6-5	TRBJ2-1	TGTGCCAGCACGACTAGCGGGGGAGGGAATGAGCAGTTCTTC	CASTTSGGGNEQFF
-	-	TRBV9	TRBJ1-4	TGTGCCAGCAGCGTAGCTCCCCAGGGGAGCGGTGAAAAACTGTTTTTT	CASSVAPQGSGEKLFF
-	-	TRBV28	TRBJ1-5	TGTGCCAGCAGTTCTCCGCCCGGACAGACGCAGCCCCAGCATTTT	CASSSPPGQTQPQHF
-	-	TRBV18	TRBJ1-1	TGTGCCAGCTCACCACAACAGTTGAACACTGAAGCTTTCTTT	CASSPQQLNTEAFF
-	TRBD1	TRBV5-4	TRBJ1-2	TGTGCCAGCAGCATAGGGACAGTCTATGGCTACACCTTC	CASSIGTVYGYTF
-	-	TRBV2	TRBJ1-6	TGTGCCAGCAGTGAGTGGCAGGGAGGTTCACCCCTCCACTTT	CASSEWQGGSPLHF
-	-	TRBV3-1/TRBV3-2	TRBJ1-6	TGTGCCAGCAGCCACAGGGTAGATTCACCCCTCCACTTT	CASSHRVDSPLHF
-	-	TRBV4-2	TRBJ1-5	TGTGCCAGCAGCCAAGATTTGAGAAGTAGCAATCAGCCCCAGCATTTT	CASSQDLRSSNQPQHF
-	TRBD1	TRBV2	TRBJ1-4	TGTGCCAGCAGTGAGGATGGACAGGGGTTAGGAAAACTGTTTTTT	CASSEDGQGLGKLFF
-	-	TRBV5-1	TRBJ1-6	TGCGCCAGCAGAAGGGGGGGACCTTGGGATAATTCACCCCTCCACTTT	CASRRGGPWDNSPLHF
-	TRBD2	TRBV19	TRBJ2-3	TGTGCCAGTAGTCGGACTAGCGGGGGGCCTCAGGGCACCGTCGATACGCAGTATTTT	CASSRTSGGPQGTVDTQYF
-	TRBD1	TRBV6-6	TRBJ1-3	TGTGCCAGCAGGCCCAATACAGGGGGCTTTGGAAACACCATATATTTT	CASRPNTGGFGNTIYF